This TCR beta chain was sequenced for a study of blood T cells in healthy people across ages. About this clonotype: Its specificity is not known.

The people who gave samples were healthy Caucasians from Russia, aged about 6 to 100. Each sample yielded at least 7 million isolated PBMCs. It was with a sample-barcoded 5' primer and a J-beta primer mix that a second PCR of roughly 7 to 11 cycles was run. The authors tagged each cDNA molecule using a template-switch adaptor with 12 random nucleotides. A single record per CDR3 protein comes from TCRdb applying MiXCR to the 5' RACE reads. The sample lists approximately 850,000 distinct CDR3 sequences, roughly 64% seen once, with roughly 22% in the top ten. General observations from the study: The recorded TCR beta diversity per million T cells decreased in a roughly linear manner with age.

The CDR3 sequence is 14 residues long. Trimming pared 5 bases from V and 4 bases from J, leaving 14 bases between. Germline CDR1 MNHEY, CDR2 SMNVEV (reference sequence). The receptor was derived from a man aged 30 to 45 in good health. Material: blood. The rearrangement links TRBV27 to TRBJ1-1; tentative D call: TRBD1 (6 bases). CDR3 in DNA: TGTGCCAGCAGTCCCTACGGAGGGGGCACTGAAGCTTTCTTT. Protein product: CASSPYGGGTEAFF.